The 22 T cell receptor beta chains presented below share a single source sample, sequenced in a study of blood T cell repertoires in COVID-19. Some clones are missing from TCRdb's copy, which holds only in-frame ones; the method was immunoSEQ multiplex PCR. The sample lists over 45,000 clones; around 84% were seen once. The sample taken for sequencing was peripheral blood. The source is a man aged 55 to 70 with acute or convalescent COVID-19.

The genes are TRBV2 and TRBJ1-3, with TRBD1 matching over 7 bases. The CDR3 has 16 amino acids. The V gene's germline CDR1 is SNHLY and CDR2 FYNNEI. V lost 2 bases and J lost 4; bases outside the gene matches: 8. The CDR3 bases are TGTGCCAGCAGTGAATTAGGGGGCTTTATCGGAAACACCATATATTTT. This encodes CASSELGGFIGNTIYF.

The chain is built from TRBV27 and TRBJ2-7; 8 bases align to TRBD1. V dropped 6 bases and J dropped 0; count of bases not matched to a gene: 7. CDR1 is MNHEY and CDR2 is SMNVEV in the germline V gene (reference sequence). The CDR3 totals 15 residues. The CDR3 spells CASSIQGQGSYEQYF. DNA of the CDR3: TGTGCCAGCAGCATCCAAGGACAGGGCTCCTACGAGCAGTACTTC.

The chain is built from TRBV6-6 and TRBJ2-3; 7 bases are a match to TRBD2. This CDR3 is 15 amino acids long. Germline V gene data show CDR1 as MNHNY and CDR2 as SVGAGI (reference sequence). V lost 2 bases and J lost 0; bases outside the gene matches: 2. In nucleotides, the CDR3 is TGTGCCAGCAGTTACGGCGGGGGAAGCACAGATACGCAGTATTTT. Residues: CASSYGGGSTDTQYF.

This chain links TRBV4-1 with TRBJ2-3, with 9 bases that match TRBD2. The germline CDR1 and CDR2 sequences are MGHRA and YSYEKL. Trimming removed 4 bases from V and 2 bases from J; junction bases left unmatched: 10. The CDR3 covers 17 residues. The CDR3 here is CASSPRGSGGSTDTQYF. The DNA for the CDR3 is TGCGCCAGCAGCCCCCGGGGTAGCGGGGGTTCCACAGATACGCAGTATTTT.

J is TRBJ1-2 and V is TRBV9; possibly TRBD1 for D (5 bases). The CDR3 is 15 amino acids. Trimming left V 4 bases short and J 0 bases short, with 13 bases between. Germline CDR1 is SGDLS and CDR2 is YYNGEE. CDR3: CASSTDPRANYGYTF. In DNA, the CDR3 is TGTGCCAGCAGCACAGACCCCAGGGCTAACTATGGCTACACCTTC.

This chain joins TRBV5-1 and TRBJ2-5, with 9 bases identical to TRBD1. The CDR3 loop spans 16 amino acids. V dropped 5 bases and J dropped 0; count of bases not matched to a gene: 8. In germline, CDR1 is SGHRS, CDR2 YFSETQ. The CDR3 loop reads CASSSYGTGNQETQYF. The CDR3 DNA sequence: TGCGCCAGCAGTTCCTATGGGACAGGGAACCAAGAGACCCAGTACTTC.

The chain links TRBV6-5 to TRBJ1-4, with 8 bases aligning to TRBD1. Trimming at V came to 8 bases and at J to 0 bases, leaving 5 bases not matched to a gene. Per germline, CDR1 MNHEY and CDR2 SVGAGI. The CDR3 has 15 amino acids. CDR3 in DNA: TGTGCCAGCTCCAGGGGGCGAGCAACTAATGAAAAACTGTTTTTT. This encodes CASSRGRATNEKLFF.

J is TRBJ2-2 and V is TRBV24-1; TRBD2 matches at 8 bases. Per the germline V gene, CDR1 is KGHDR and CDR2 is SFDVKD. J gave up 4 bases and V 4 bases, and 4 bases lay outside the gene matches. The CDR3 has 15 residues. The CDR3: CATSDRGGSTGELFF. Written as DNA, the CDR3 is TGTGCCACCAGTGACCGGGGGGGGTCCACCGGGGAGCTGTTTTTT.

The chain is built from TRBV7-9 and TRBJ2-7, with D possibly TRBD2 on 5 matching bases. This CDR3 contains 16 residues. Per germline, CDR1 SEHNR and CDR2 FQNEAQ (reference sequence). With 1 base removed from V and 6 bases from J, the gap between germline ends came to 19 bases. The CDR3 spells CASSLGGNLGSGEQYF. For the CDR3, the DNA is TGTGCCAGCAGCTTAGGAGGCAATTTGGGGAGCGGCGAGCAGTACTTC.

In its sample, this clone was seen a few times. The chain recombines TRBV10-3 with TRBJ1-1; D unresolved. V was trimmed by 4 bases and J by 5 bases, leaving 11 bases between them. Germline V gene data show CDR1 as ENHRY and CDR2 as SYGVKD. The CDR3 spans 13 residues. In nucleotides, the CDR3 is TGTGCCATCAGTGCCCACCCAGGTACTGAAGCTTTCTTT. Its protein product is CAISAHPGTEAFF.

This clone was seen a handful of times. The chain couples TRBV6-1 to TRBJ1-6; tentatively, D is TRBD1 (5 bases). V was clipped by 1 base and J by 12 bases, with 22 bases between them. The germline V gene has CDR1 MNHNS and CDR2 SASEGT. The CDR3 is made up of 17 amino acids. The CDR3 here is CASSEDPPAGQRVPLHF. The CDR3 bases are TGTGCCAGCAGTGAAGACCCCCCGGCAGGGCAAAGGGTACCCCTCCACTTT.

The V call is TRBV6-4, the J call TRBJ2-1; D perhaps matches TRBD1 (5 bases). Per the germline V gene, CDR1 is MRHNA and CDR2 is SNTAGT. Trimming took off 3 bases at V and 7 bases at J, with 10 bases between the two ends. This CDR3 contains 13 residues. Here the CDR3 DNA reads TGTGCCAGCAGTGATTCAGGGATAAATGAGCAGTTCTTC. It is translated as CASSDSGINEQFF.

The V gene is TRBV18, the J gene TRBJ1-1; D is possibly TRBD1 (6 bases). The CDR3 spans 14 residues. V gave up 6 bases and J gave up 5 bases, with 16 bases separating them. CDR1 and CDR2 (germline): KGHSH, LQKENI. CDR3 in DNA: TGTGCCAGCTCGGCATCAGACAGGATGACTGAAGCTTTCTTT. Protein sequence: CASSASDRMTEAFF.

The chain has TRBV5-1 and TRBJ1-2; 9 bases agree with TRBD1. The germline V gene has CDR1 SGHRS and CDR2 YFSETQ. The CDR3 extends over 16 amino acids. After removal of 0 bases from V and 6 bases from J, the junction contained 9 bases not matched to a gene. The CDR3 protein is CASSLGTGTGIHGYTF. As DNA, the CDR3 is TGCGCCAGCAGCTTGGGTACTGGGACAGGGATTCATGGCTACACCTTC.

This chain joins TRBV14 and TRBJ1-3, with a weak D call TRBD1 (6 bases). V lost 6 bases and J lost 0, with 12 bases in between. Germline assignment: CDR1 SGHDN and CDR2 FVKESK. This CDR3 is 15 amino acids long. Here the CDR3 DNA reads TGTGCCAGCAGTCCACAGGGCCTCTCTGGAAACACCATATATTTT. Encoded protein: CASSPQGLSGNTIYF.

The chain employs TRBV28 and TRBJ2-1; D gene uncertain. The CDR3 consists of 14 residues. In germline, CDR1 is MDHEN, CDR2 SYDVKM. V was cut by 1 base and J by 3 bases, with 7 bases left in between. CDR3 sequence (DNA): TGTGCCAGCAGTTTATTAGTTAGCTACAATGAGCAGTTCTTC. This sequence encodes CASSLLVSYNEQFF.

This clone was counted only a few times. The chain has TRBV2 and TRBJ1-6, with 8 bases matching TRBD1. Germline V gene sequence: CDR1 SNHLY, CDR2 FYNNEI. The CDR3 runs 13 residues. Losses at the gene ends were 6 bases for V and 9 bases for J; bases not matched to a gene: 4. CDR3 bases: TGTGCCAGCAGGGCCAGGGGGCTTTCACCCCTCCACTTT. Its translation: CASRARGLSPLHF.

The chain recombines TRBV5-6 with TRBJ2-5; D not resolved. V lost 3 bases and J lost 6, with 9 bases in between. Germline V CDR1 and CDR2: SGHDT, YYEEEE. The length of the CDR3 is 12 residues. The DNA of the CDR3 is TGTGCCAGCAGCTCCCGAGGCCAGACCCAGTACTTC. It is translated as CASSSRGQTQYF. The full variable domain, in which reference TRBV5-6 and TRBJ2-5 provide the parts outside the CDR3, is DAGVTQSPTHLIKTRGQQVTLRCSPKSGHDTVSWYQQALGQGPQFIFQYYEEEERQRGNFPDRFSGHQFPNYSSELNVNALLLGDSALYLCASSSRGQTQYFGPGTRLLVL.

The chain's CDR3 is CASSSFQQGEAFF. Here the CDR3 DNA reads TGTGCCAGCAGCTCGTTTCAACAGGGGGAAGCTTTCTTT. V is TRBV12-3 or TRBV12-4 and J is TRBJ1-1; 7 nucleotides align to TRBD1. The CDR3 has 13 residues. V was pared by 6 bases and J by 8 bases, with 9 bases of the junction left unmatched.

The V and J genes are TRBV27 and TRBJ2-7; 7 bases are a match to TRBD2. CDR3 length equals 13 residues. The germline gives CDR1 MNHEY, CDR2 SMNVEV (reference sequence). V lost 10 bases, J lost 7 bases, and 13 bases stayed unmatched. The CDR3 DNA is TGTGCCACTCAATCTGGGGGAGGGATAGAGCAGTACTTC. It yields the protein CATQSGGGIEQYF.

The chain has TRBV6-5 and TRBJ2-7; the match to TRBD1 covers 7 bases. The CDR3 covers 13 residues. Germline lookup yields CDR1 MNHEY and CDR2 SVGAGI. V was clipped by 8 bases and J by 3 bases; unmatched bases: 7. The CDR3 nucleotides are TGTGCCAGCTGTCGGACAGGTCTCTACGAGCAGTACTTC. Translating gives CASCRTGLYEQYF.

This chain links TRBV5-1 with TRBJ2-3; D is perhaps TRBD2 (6 bases). The CDR3 is made up of 14 amino acids. Germline V gene sequence: CDR1 SGHRS, CDR2 YFSETQ. Trimming removed 7 bases from V and 5 bases from J, with 17 bases in between. This CDR3 reads CASRDWASVDTQYF. The CDR3 DNA reads TGCGCCAGCCGGGACTGGGCGTCGGTAGATACGCAGTATTTT.